Listed below are T cell receptor beta chains from one sample, sequenced in a study of OX40 agonist ivuxolimab in advanced cancers. Method: immunoSEQ multiplex PCR; TCRdb's copy keeps in-frame clones and lacks some. The table records over 9,000 clones, around 74% of them present only once. Sequencing was performed on CD4+ or CD8+ T cells sorted from blood, taken in a trial of the OX40 agonist ivuxolimab. The receptors were gathered from an adult with an advanced solid tumor such as melanoma, head and neck, liver or kidney cancer. The CDR3 runs from the conserved cysteine through the conserved F or W. The D gene is left open where the match is weak. Clone size is shown for a subset of rows, as once, few, many or a class of expanded clone.

clone size: -; J gene: TRBJ1-2; D gene: -; CDR3 length: 14; V gene: TRBV4-1; CDR3 protein: CASSQGGVNYGYTF; CDR3 DNA: TGCGCCAGCAGCCAAGGCGGGGTTAACTATGGCTACACCTTC
clone size: -; J gene: TRBJ1-1; D gene: -; CDR3 length: 15; V gene: TRBV19; CDR3 protein: CASSINGFENTEAFF; CDR3 DNA: TGTGCCAGTAGTATTAATGGCTTCGAGAACACTGAAGCTTTCTTT
clone size: -; J gene: TRBJ2-5; D gene: -; CDR3 length: 12; V gene: TRBV21-1; CDR3 protein: CASLGGPGTQYF; CDR3 DNA: TGTGCCAGCCTAGGGGGCCCCGGGACCCAGTACTTC
clone size: -; J gene: TRBJ2-1; D gene: -; CDR3 length: 14; V gene: TRBV5-1; CDR3 protein: CASNRAQSYNEQFF; CDR3 DNA: TGCGCCAGCAACAGGGCCCAATCCTACAATGAGCAGTTCTTC
clone size: -; J gene: TRBJ2-1; D gene: TRBD1; CDR3 length: 14; V gene: TRBV7-3; CDR3 protein: CASSLGQGMSEQFF; CDR3 DNA: TGTGCCAGCAGCCTAGGACAGGGTATGAGTGAGCAGTTCTTC
clone size: -; J gene: TRBJ2-7; D gene: TRBD2; CDR3 length: 15; V gene: TRBV4-3; CDR3 protein: CASSQDRGSSYEQYF; CDR3 DNA: TGCGCCAGCAGCCAAGACCGCGGGAGCTCCTACGAGCAGTACTTC
clone size: -; J gene: TRBJ2-7; D gene: TRBD1; CDR3 length: 14; V gene: TRBV5-6; CDR3 protein: CASSPGQGVYEQYF; CDR3 DNA: TGTGCCAGCAGCCCCGGACAGGGGGTCTACGAGCAGTACTTC
clone size: -; J gene: TRBJ2-2; D gene: -; CDR3 length: 15; V gene: TRBV9; CDR3 protein: CASSVAGGPAGELFF; CDR3 DNA: TGTGCCAGCAGCGTAGCCGGGGGCCCGGCCGGGGAGCTGTTTTTT
clone size: few; J gene: TRBJ2-2; D gene: TRBD2; CDR3 length: 17; V gene: TRBV13; CDR3 protein: CASSSSMGLAGAGELFF; CDR3 DNA: TGTGCCAGCAGCTCCAGCATGGGACTAGCTGGGGCCGGGGAGCTGTTTTTT
clone size: medium-sized; J gene: TRBJ2-1; D gene: -; CDR3 length: 15; V gene: TRBV4-2; CDR3 protein: CASSQLASSYNEQFF; CDR3 DNA: TGTGCCAGCAGCCAACTAGCGAGCTCCTACAATGAGCAGTTCTTC
clone size: -; J gene: TRBJ2-7; D gene: -; CDR3 length: 14; V gene: TRBV9; CDR3 protein: CASSPLLSSYEQYF; CDR3 DNA: TGTGCCAGCAGCCCACTCCTCAGCTCCTACGAGCAGTACTTC
clone size: once; J gene: TRBJ1-2; D gene: -; CDR3 length: 13; V gene: TRBV5-6; CDR3 protein: CASSLRAGHGYTF; CDR3 DNA: TGTGCCAGCAGCCTCCGGGCGGGGCACGGCTACACCTTC
clone size: medium-sized; J gene: TRBJ1-2; D gene: TRBD1; CDR3 length: 15; V gene: TRBV6-1; CDR3 protein: CASSTRTGRAYGYTF; CDR3 DNA: TGTGCCAGCAGTACTCGGACAGGGCGGGCCTATGGCTACACCTTC
clone size: medium-sized; J gene: TRBJ2-7; D gene: -; CDR3 length: 14; V gene: TRBV5-4; CDR3 protein: CASSLGGAPYEQYF; CDR3 DNA: TGTGCCAGCAGCTTGGGGGGGGCCCCCTACGAGCAGTACTTC
clone size: few; J gene: TRBJ1-1; D gene: -; CDR3 length: 14; V gene: TRBV7-9; CDR3 protein: CASMTGQIGTEAFF; CDR3 DNA: TGTGCCAGCATGACAGGTCAGATTGGCACTGAAGCTTTCTTT
clone size: -; J gene: TRBJ2-2; D gene: TRBD2; CDR3 length: 16; V gene: TRBV6-5; CDR3 protein: CASSYGLAVNTGELFF; CDR3 DNA: TGTGCCAGCAGTTATGGACTAGCGGTAAACACCGGGGAGCTGTTTTTT
clone size: -; J gene: TRBJ2-2; D gene: -; CDR3 length: 12; V gene: TRBV7-9; CDR3 protein: CASSFIPGELFF; CDR3 DNA: TGTGCCAGCAGCTTTATTCCCGGGGAGCTGTTTTTT
clone size: -; J gene: TRBJ1-4; D gene: -; CDR3 length: 15; V gene: TRBV9; CDR3 protein: CASSDGTVTNEKLFF; CDR3 DNA: TGTGCCAGCAGCGACGGAACAGTAACTAATGAAAAACTGTTTTTT
clone size: -; J gene: TRBJ2-5; D gene: -; CDR3 length: 14; V gene: TRBV6-1; CDR3 protein: CASSEGEGHQTQYF; CDR3 DNA: TGTGCCAGCAGTGAAGGAGAGGGACACCAGACCCAGTACTTC
clone size: -; J gene: TRBJ2-7; D gene: TRBD1; CDR3 length: 14; V gene: TRBV13; CDR3 protein: CASSLVGTGFEQYF; CDR3 DNA: TGTGCCAGCAGCTTAGTCGGGACAGGGTTCGAGCAGTACTTC
clone size: once; J gene: TRBJ2-5; D gene: -; CDR3 length: 15; V gene: TRBV9; CDR3 protein: CASSVGQGQQETQYF; CDR3 DNA: TGTGCCAGCAGCGTAGGGCAGGGGCAACAAGAGACCCAGTACTTC
clone size: -; J gene: TRBJ1-5; D gene: TRBD1; CDR3 length: 15; V gene: TRBV6-6; CDR3 protein: CASILTGDSNQPQHF; CDR3 DNA: TGTGCCAGCATATTGACAGGGGATAGCAATCAGCCCCAGCATTTT
clone size: -; J gene: TRBJ2-3; D gene: -; CDR3 length: 15; V gene: TRBV7-8; CDR3 protein: CASSSRSRSTDTQYF; CDR3 DNA: TGTGCCAGCAGCTCGCGCAGTCGTAGCACAGATACGCAGTATTTT
clone size: -; J gene: TRBJ1-3; D gene: -; CDR3 length: 15; V gene: TRBV5-4; CDR3 protein: CASSSALETGNTIYF; CDR3 DNA: TGTGCCAGCAGCTCGGCCCTTGAAACCGGAAACACCATATATTTT
clone size: -; J gene: TRBJ2-5; D gene: -; CDR3 length: 14; V gene: TRBV7-2; CDR3 protein: CASSLNDGWETQYF; CDR3 DNA: TGTGCCAGCAGCTTGAACGACGGGTGGGAGACCCAGTACTTC
clone size: -; J gene: TRBJ2-7; D gene: TRBD1; CDR3 length: 12; V gene: TRBV7-9; CDR3 protein: CASSPDRVEQYF; CDR3 DNA: TGTGCCAGCAGCCCCGACAGGGTCGAGCAGTACTTC
clone size: few; J gene: TRBJ2-2; D gene: TRBD2; CDR3 length: 16; V gene: TRBV6-4; CDR3 protein: CASSPTGTSGAGELFF; CDR3 DNA: TGTGCCAGCAGCCCGACCGGGACTAGCGGGGCCGGGGAGCTGTTTTTT
clone size: -; J gene: TRBJ2-1; D gene: TRBD2; CDR3 length: 16; V gene: TRBV14; CDR3 protein: CASSPRLAGGQNEQFF; CDR3 DNA: TGTGCCAGCAGCCCCCGACTAGCGGGAGGGCAGAATGAGCAGTTCTTC